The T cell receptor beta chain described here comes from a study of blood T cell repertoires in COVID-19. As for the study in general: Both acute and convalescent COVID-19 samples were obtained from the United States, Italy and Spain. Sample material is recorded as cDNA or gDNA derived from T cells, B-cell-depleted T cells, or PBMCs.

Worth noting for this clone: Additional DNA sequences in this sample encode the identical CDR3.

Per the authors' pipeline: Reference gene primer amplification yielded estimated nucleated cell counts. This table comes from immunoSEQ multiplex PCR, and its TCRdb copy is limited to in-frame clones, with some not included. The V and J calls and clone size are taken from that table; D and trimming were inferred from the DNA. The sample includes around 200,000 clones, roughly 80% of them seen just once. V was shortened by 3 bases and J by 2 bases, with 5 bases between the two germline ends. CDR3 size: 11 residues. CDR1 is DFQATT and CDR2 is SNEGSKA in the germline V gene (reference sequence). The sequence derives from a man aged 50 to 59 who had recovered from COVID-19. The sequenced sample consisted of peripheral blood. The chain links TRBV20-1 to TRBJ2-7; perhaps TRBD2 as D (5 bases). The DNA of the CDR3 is TGCAGTGCTAGGACTACCTACGAGCAGTACTTC. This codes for CSARTTYEQYF.